This TCR beta chain was retrieved from a study of T-cell memory formation after mild COVID-19. Regarding the study as a whole: CM and EM subsets held most contracting CD4+ clones; EMRA held CD8+ ones. Pre-infection memory contained some responding clones, which suggested that cross-reactive memory had joined. Later expanders leaned CD4+, whereas clones that contracted between day 15 and 85 were balanced CD4/CD8.

The authors produced TCR alpha and TCR beta cDNA libraries with sample barcodes and UMIs by 5'RACE using constant-segment primers. TCRdb passed the 5' RACE reads through MiXCR, listing each CDR3 protein once. Of approximately 110,000 distinct CDR3 sequences listed, approximately 21% are singletons. A word on this clonotype: The antigen remains unidentified.

The CDR3 contains 19 residues. The germline gives CDR1 DFQATT, CDR2 SNEGSKA (reference sequence). V was cut by 5 bases and J by 3 bases, with 32 bases left in between. The receptor's source is a man aged 18-30 years who had mild COVID-19 (a few samples of this study predate the infection). Cell type and time point are not known. The chain carries TRBV20-1 and TRBJ2-7; D assignment may be TRBD1 or TRBD2 (7 bases each). The sample comprised PBMCs or a T cell subset sorted from them (not recorded which). The CDR3 reads CSAGGELKRTGILFYEQYV. The CDR3 DNA is TGCAGTGCTGGGGGGGAACTTAAAAGGACAGGAATCCTTTTCTACGAGCAGTACGTC.